This TCR beta chain derives from a study of blood T cells in healthy people across ages. Background on the study: About one barcoded beta molecule per two T cells was captured by template switching.

General study findings and limits: Older age coincided with a roughly linear decline in TCR beta diversity per million T cells. Both higher diversity and more naive CD4+ cells marked long-lived donors when set against aged donors. Using unsorted PBMCs precluded a conclusive naive versus antigen-experienced comparison.

V lost 4 bases and J 2 bases, leaving 15 bases between the germline ends. CDR3 size: 15 residues. Germline lookup yields CDR1 SNHLY and CDR2 FYNNEI. For this clonotype: Its specificity is not known.

A second PCR, run for about 6 to 12 cycles, used a sample-barcoded 5' primer plus a J-beta primer mix. TCRdb ran MiXCR on the 5' RACE reads and lists one entry per CDR3 protein. The sample has roughly 1.7 million distinct CDR3 sequences; about 31% are singletons. The chain combines TRBV2 with TRBJ2-7; D is possibly TRBD2 (7 bases). Sequencing was carried out using blood. This TCR derives from a woman in her twenties or thirties in good health. CDR3 DNA sequence: TGTGCCAGCAGTGGGGGGGCGGGGGCGACCTACGAGCAGTACTTC. It translates to CASSGGAGATYEQYF.